This TCR beta chain emerged from a study of long-term antiretroviral therapy in people with HIV. This was the immunoSEQ v3.0 assay at survey level. Produced via immunoSEQ multiplex PCR; TCRdb's table is partial and in-frame only. The sample comprises around 12,000 clones, over 80% of which are singletons, and 15% to 20% rests with the top ten. Losses at the gene ends were 3 bases for V and 0 bases for J; bases not matched to a gene: 5. This CDR3 contains 18 residues. Germline CDR1 is SGDLS and CDR2 is YYNGEE. V gene TRBV9 combines with J gene TRBJ2-6, with TRBD1 matching 11 bases. This sequence was found in a man in his forties or fifties with HIV. Sample: unsorted PBMCs, taken about 7.9 years after starting antiretroviral therapy. This chain's CDR3 is CASSAGDRGYSGANVLTF. The CDR3 DNA follows: TGTGCCAGCAGCGCGGGGGACAGGGGGTACTCTGGGGCCAACGTCCTGACTTTC. Full variable domain (rest looked up from reference TRBV9 and TRBJ2-6): DSGVTQTPKHLITATGQRVTLRCSPRSGDLSVYWYQQSLDQGLQFLIQYYNGEERAKGNILERFSAQQFPDLHSELNLSSLELGDSALYFCASSAGDRGYSGANVLTFGAGSRLTVL.